The sequence of this T cell receptor (beta chain) was determined in a study of CD8+ T cells in alopecia areata. Study conclusions and caveats: Resident alphabeta T cells of normal skin are also sequenced in scalp samples. While patients received tofacitinib, many expanded lesional clones remained present in scalp and blood. The study found tofacitinib significantly decreased scalp clonality and expanded CD8+ clones among the top 100.

Details on this clone: The antigen is not known.

After isolation, RNA underwent reverse transcription to generate cDNA as the sequencing template. Profiling relied on immunoSEQ multiplex PCR, and the TCRdb table lists in-frame clones only, not all of them. The data show a few hundred thousand clones, just over 65% seen once. Specified treatment: oral pan-JAK inhibitor, 5-10 mg twice daily. V was pared by 5 bases and J by 2 bases, with 0 bases of the junction left unmatched. The CDR3 length is 13 residues. Germline V lookup: CDR1 SGHTA, CDR2 FQGTGA. This TCR came from a human donor with alopecia areata. V usage is TRBV7-3 and J usage is TRBJ1-2, with 9 bases lining up with TRBD1. The input for sequencing was CD4+ T cells sorted from blood, taken at week 44, from a patient treated with tofacitinib. Written as DNA, the CDR3 is TGTGCCAGCAGCACAGGGGGCAACTATGGCTACACCTTC. Its protein is CASSTGGNYGYTF.